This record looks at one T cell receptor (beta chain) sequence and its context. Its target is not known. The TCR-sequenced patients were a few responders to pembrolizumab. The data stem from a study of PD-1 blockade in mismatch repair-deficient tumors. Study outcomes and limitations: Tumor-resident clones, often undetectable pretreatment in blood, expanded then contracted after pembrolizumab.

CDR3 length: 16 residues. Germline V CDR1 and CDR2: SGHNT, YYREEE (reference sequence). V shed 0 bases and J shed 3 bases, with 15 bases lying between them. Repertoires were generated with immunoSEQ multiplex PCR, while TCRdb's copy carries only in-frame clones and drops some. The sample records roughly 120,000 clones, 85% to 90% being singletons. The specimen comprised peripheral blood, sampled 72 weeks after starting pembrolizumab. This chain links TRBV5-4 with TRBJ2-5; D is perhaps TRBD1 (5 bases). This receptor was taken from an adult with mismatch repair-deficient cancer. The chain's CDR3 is CASSLVGWGREETQYF. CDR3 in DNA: TGTGCCAGCAGCTTGGTCGGTTGGGGCAGGGAAGAGACCCAGTACTTC.